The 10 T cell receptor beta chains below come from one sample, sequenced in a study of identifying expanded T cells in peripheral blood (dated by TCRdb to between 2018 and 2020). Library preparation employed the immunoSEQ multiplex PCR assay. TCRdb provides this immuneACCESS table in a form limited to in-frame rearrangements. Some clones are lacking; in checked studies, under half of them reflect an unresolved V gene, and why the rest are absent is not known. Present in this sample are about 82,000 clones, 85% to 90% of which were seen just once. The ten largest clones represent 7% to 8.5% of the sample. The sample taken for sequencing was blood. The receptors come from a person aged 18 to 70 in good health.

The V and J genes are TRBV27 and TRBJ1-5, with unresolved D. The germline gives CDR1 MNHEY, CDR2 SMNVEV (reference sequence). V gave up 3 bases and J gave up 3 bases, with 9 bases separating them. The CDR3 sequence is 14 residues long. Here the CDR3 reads CASSLARSNQPQHF. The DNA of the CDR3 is TGTGCCAGCAGTTTGGCCAGGTCCAATCAGCCCCAGCATTTT.

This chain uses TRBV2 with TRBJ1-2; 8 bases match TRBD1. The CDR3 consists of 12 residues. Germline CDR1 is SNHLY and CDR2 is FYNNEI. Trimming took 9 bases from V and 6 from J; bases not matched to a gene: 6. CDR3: CARGQGIHGYTF. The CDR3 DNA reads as TGTGCCAGAGGACAGGGTATTCATGGCTACACCTTC.

CDR3 protein: CASSSGLAGAGEQFF. The CDR3 DNA reads as TGTGCCAGCAGTTCGGGACTAGCGGGAGCTGGTGAGCAGTTCTTC. The chain has TRBV6-1 and TRBJ2-1, with TRBD2 matching 14 bases. V was pared by 5 bases and J by 9 bases, with 6 bases of the junction left unmatched. Per the germline V gene, CDR1 is MNHNS and CDR2 is SASEGT. This CDR3 contains 15 residues.

The CDR3 loop is CASSRGQGGPGANVLTF. The CDR3 DNA follows: TGTGCCAGCAGCCGGGGACAGGGAGGTCCCGGGGCCAACGTCCTGACTTTC. The rearrangement links TRBV7-9 to TRBJ2-6; 9 nucleotides line up with TRBD1. The CDR3 runs 17 residues. Trimming at V came to 5 bases and at J to 4 bases, leaving 9 bases not matched to a gene. Germline V gives CDR1 SEHNR, CDR2 FQNEAQ (reference sequence).

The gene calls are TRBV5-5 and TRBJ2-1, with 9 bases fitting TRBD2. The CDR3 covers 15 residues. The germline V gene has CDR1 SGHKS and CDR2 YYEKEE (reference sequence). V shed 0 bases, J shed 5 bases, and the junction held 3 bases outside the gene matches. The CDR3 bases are TGTGCCAGCAGCTTGGCTAGCGGGATTAACAATGAGCAGTTCTTC. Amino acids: CASSLASGINNEQFF.

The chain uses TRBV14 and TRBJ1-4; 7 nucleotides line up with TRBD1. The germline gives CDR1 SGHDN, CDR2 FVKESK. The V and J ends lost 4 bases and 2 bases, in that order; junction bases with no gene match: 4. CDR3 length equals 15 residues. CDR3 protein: CASSRLTGTNEKLFF. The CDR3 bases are TGTGCCAGCAGCCGTTTGACAGGGACTAATGAAAAACTGTTTTTT.

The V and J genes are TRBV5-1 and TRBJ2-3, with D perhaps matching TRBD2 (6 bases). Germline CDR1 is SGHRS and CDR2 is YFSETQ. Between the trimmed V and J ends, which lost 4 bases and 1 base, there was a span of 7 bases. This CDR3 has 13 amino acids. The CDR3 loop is CASSASGTDTQYF. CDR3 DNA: TGCGCCAGCAGCGCTAGCGGCACAGATACGCAGTATTTT.

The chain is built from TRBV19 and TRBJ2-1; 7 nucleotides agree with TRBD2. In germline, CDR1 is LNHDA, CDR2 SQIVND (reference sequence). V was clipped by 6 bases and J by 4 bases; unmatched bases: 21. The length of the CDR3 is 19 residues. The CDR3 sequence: CASSGRPTPGLGGYNEQFF. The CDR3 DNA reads TGTGCCAGTAGCGGGAGGCCGACCCCCGGCTTGGGTGGGTACAATGAGCAGTTCTTC.

This CDR3 is CASSLGSAVTTDTQYF. CDR3 in DNA: TGTGCCAGCAGCTTAGGGTCTGCAGTAACTACAGATACGCAGTATTTT. The chain uses TRBV7-9 and TRBJ2-3; D not resolved. The CDR3 contains 16 residues. The germline CDR1 and CDR2 sequences are SEHNR and FQNEAQ (reference sequence). The germline V and J ends were trimmed by 1 base and 3 bases, with 14 bases remaining between them.

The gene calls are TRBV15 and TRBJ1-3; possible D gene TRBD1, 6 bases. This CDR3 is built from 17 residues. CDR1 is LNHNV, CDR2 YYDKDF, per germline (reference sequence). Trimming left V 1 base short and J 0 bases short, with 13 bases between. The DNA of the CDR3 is TGTGCCACCAGCAGAGGCGTACAGGGCTACTCTGGAAACACCATATATTTT. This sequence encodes CATSRGVQGYSGNTIYF.